This record covers a single T cell receptor beta chain. The antigen is not known. The germline V gene encodes CDR1 SGHRS and CDR2 YFSETQ. With 3 bases removed from V and 0 bases from J, the gap between germline ends came to 22 bases. The CDR3 consists of 18 residues. This record comes from a study of cytomegalovirus exposure and HLA in healthy donors. Findings and caveats of the study: In vitro checks showed that a few CMV-associated chains really do target CMV antigens. Cytomegalovirus-associated TCR beta chains were listed, numbering around 150. Subsequent analysis revealed that first-cohort TCR clusters tended to co-occur in the 130 or so validation repertoires.

Sequencing was performed with immunoSEQ multiplex PCR; in TCRdb, only in-frame clones are kept and a portion is missing. The repertoire holds more than 150,000 clones, 84% seen once, with about 7% in the top ten. The sequence came from a man between 18 and 29 years old in good health and CMV-seropositive. Source material: PBMCs. The gene calls are TRBV5-1 and TRBJ2-7, with D perhaps TRBD2 (6 bases). The CDR3 here is CASSSFGAGRKNSYEQYF. CDR3 nucleotide sequence: TGCGCCAGCAGCTCTTTCGGAGCGGGTAGAAAAAACTCCTACGAGCAGTACTTC.